This TCR beta chain was sequenced for a study of metastatic and nonmetastatic thyroid tumors (TCRdb year 2020). Looking at the study overall: Repertoires were compared across peripheral blood and tumor or nodule tissue samples from malignant and benign thyroid patients.

Note on this clone: There is no known antigen for this receptor. One end of the junction does not line up with germline, which may come from a read error.

The germline V gene (reference sequence) provides CDR1 MNHEY and CDR2 SMNVEV. There are 13 amino acids in the CDR3, from cysteine to phenylalanine inclusive. The DNA shown is the 39-base CDR3, in frame from base 1. The library was made by PCR. Sequencing relied on an Illumina HiSeq 4000. High-throughput sequencing was used to profile the CDR3 region of the TCR beta-chain in every patient. On the authors' methods: A classifier to discriminate distant-metastatic papillary thyroid cancer patients was built from CDR3 differences across clinicopathological groups. Repertoire diversity was assessed with the Shannon index, and tumor-blood repertoire similarity with the Morisita-Horn index. TCRdb redid the processing of the public reads, applying fastp at Q25 and MiXCR, and retained in-frame beta chains. For this entry, the V and J calls and clone size follow TCRdb and not the study's own pipeline. Here the sample has about 40,000 clones; 16% occur a single time. 3% to 4% of the sample goes to the ten largest clones.

No patient had received any treatment before thyroid surgery. Using T-cell receptor beta sequencing, the study looked back at clinical samples from patients collected from the early 2010s to the late 2010s. The investigation overall reported the following: In both blood and tumor samples, malignant tumors were reported to have significantly higher TCR beta diversity than benign nodules.

Sample: blood. This receptor was obtained from a female donor with papillary thyroid cancer or a benign thyroid nodule (not recorded which). Some clones in this sample may be carry-over from other donors' samples. The sequence is built from TRBV27 and TRBJ1-1; 5 matching bases give a weak D call of TRBD1. The bases read TGTGCCAACAGGCCACAGTTTAGCACTAAAGCTTTCTTT. Translated, it gives CANRPQFSTKAFF.